This record looks at one TCR beta chain sequence and its context. The specificity of this receptor is unknown. A read error may account for a junction end that differs from germline. This record belongs to a study of regulatory T cells after allogeneic stem cell transplantation listed by TCRdb under 2018. Regarding the study in general: Patients were grouped by whether acute graft-versus-host disease developed within 100 days after stem cell transplantation. CD4+CD25+CD127- regulatory T cells were obtained from patient PBMCs by means of fluorescence-activated cell sorting. Conventional CD4+ T cells defined as CD4+CD25+/-CD127+ were also sorted and TCR-sequenced for comparison in the study. Between patients who did and did not develop acute graft-versus-host disease, the study compared the regulatory T-cell TCR repertoire following allogeneic stem cell transplantation. Points the paper makes about the study in general: No regulatory T-cell clones were found to be shared by all patients, and no significant correlation was observed between sorted cell numbers and the inverse Simpson index. Because of the small patient sample size, validation of the findings in a larger cohort was required. Patients without graft-versus-host disease showed a less diverse, more focused regulatory T-cell TCR repertoire than patients with the disease. In non-GvHD patients, the top 10 regulatory T-cell clones took up a significantly larger share of the repertoire, which suggests expansion of presumably allo-specific protective clones. No significant difference in conventional CD4+ T-cell repertoire diversity was found between patients with and without graft-versus-host disease.

There are 13 amino acids in the CDR3, from cysteine to phenylalanine inclusive. CDR3 DNA is the only sequence kept; it has 39 bases, read in frame from the first base. According to the germline V gene, CDR1 reads SQVTM and CDR2 reads ANQGSEA. Sequenced on an Illumina MiSeq. The SMARTer RACE cDNA Amplification kit was used to reverse transcribe the RNA, and the TCR beta CDR3 region was then amplified. RNA from sorted cells was extracted with the RNeasy Mini Kit. Illumina paired-end sequencing was used to sequence the TCR beta amplicons. On the authors' methods: MiXCR, VDJtools and the tcR R package were used for TCR repertoire analysis. Diversity was quantified with the inverse Simpson index, and clones were binned as rare, small, medium or expanded by repertoire proportion. TCRdb cleaned the public reads at Q25 with fastp, built clones with MiXCR and kept in-frame beta chains. Rows with one shared CDR3 protein collapse into an entry with the most common genes and DNA. The V and J calls and clone size come from TCRdb's table, not from the authors' own analysis. In all, the sample holds approximately 800 distinct CDR3 sequences, and roughly a fifth of those were seen once. Over 15% of the sample is in the top ten clones.

Per the publication, the time point label means: 30 days after allogeneic hematopoietic stem cell transplantation. At 30 days after allogeneic hematopoietic stem cell transplantation, peripheral blood mononuclear cells were collected from the patients. This chain joins TRBV29-1 to TRBJ2-2, and the D gene may be TRBD1, 6 bases matching. The sequence came from a human patient who had an allogeneic stem cell transplant, so the T cells may come from the graft donor. The source was sorted CD4+ T cells from blood (whether regulatory or conventional is not recorded), collected 30 days after allogeneic stem cell transplant. The DNA sequence is as follows: TGTAGCGCTGCGCGACAGGACGGCGGGGAGCTGTTTTTT. It translates as CSAARQDGGELFF.